This T cell receptor beta chain comes out of a study of blood T cell repertoires in COVID-19. Background on the study: COVID-19 samples, acute and convalescent, were from the United States, Italy and Spain. Sources were T cells, B-cell-depleted T cells, or PBMCs; the material itself was cDNA or gDNA.

CDR1 and CDR2 (germline): SEHNR, FQNEAQ (reference sequence). The CDR3 loop spans 14 amino acids. The V segment lost 5 bases and the J segment 8 bases; nucleotides outside the gene matches: 11. As handled by the study authors: Amplification of reference gene primers was used by the study to estimate nucleated cell counts. Some clones are missing from TCRdb's copy, which holds only in-frame ones; the method was immunoSEQ multiplex PCR. V and J calls and clone size are as listed in that table; D and trimming were resolved from the DNA. The table lists roughly 120,000 clones, around 79% of them singletons.

This chain joins TRBV7-9 and TRBJ1-2; 7 nucleotides line up with TRBD1. The specimen sequenced was peripheral blood. The sequence was collected from a man between 65 and 79 years old with acute or convalescent COVID-19. The CDR3 DNA is TGTGCCAGCAGCAGACCCGGGACAGTTGAAGGCTACACCTTC. This sequence encodes CASSRPGTVEGYTF.